Listed here is a single TCR beta chain. TCRdb reanalysed the 5' RACE reads using MiXCR and keeps one entry per CDR3 protein. Among 110,000 or so distinct CDR3 sequences listed, approximately 22% were seen once. The record originates from a study of T-cell memory formation after mild COVID-19. V lost 5 bases to trimming and J lost 3 bases; unmatched junction nucleotides: 8. The CDR3 totals 15 residues. Germline V gene sequence: CDR1 SGHTA, CDR2 FQGNSA. The sequence was collected from a man aged 18 to 35 who had mild COVID-19 (a few samples of this study predate the infection). Cell type and time point are not known. The rearrangement uses TRBV7-2 and TRBJ1-2; 8 bases line up with TRBD1. The sequenced sample was PBMCs or a T cell subset sorted from them (not recorded which). The CDR3 DNA is TGTGCCAGCAGCCCCCCAGGGGGCGACTACTATGGCTACACCTTC. Translation gives CASSPPGGDYYGYTF.